The 6 T cell receptor beta chains in this list originate from one sample, sequenced in a study of glioma-infiltrating T cells. Using RNA template, CDR3s of TCR alpha and beta were amplified with iRepertoire arm-PCR. TCRdb re-called the multiplex PCR reads with MiXCR, one entry per CDR3 protein. The sample shows some 120,000 distinct CDR3 sequences, about 23% of them seen only once. The sample taken for sequencing was glioma tissue, nonneoplastic brain tissue, or PBMCs (not recorded which). All receptors derive from a human donor with low-grade glioma or glioblastoma, undergoing nonglioma brain surgery, or in good health (not recorded which).

Only a few counts were recorded for this clonotype. The chain recombines TRBV29-1 with TRBJ2-7; the D is unclear. The CDR3 contains 12 residues. Per germline, CDR1 SQVTM and CDR2 ANQGSEA. V lost 5 bases, J lost 0 bases, and 8 bases lay in between. DNA of the CDR3: TGCAGCGTTTCCTCCCCCTCCTACGAGCAGTACTTC. This gives the protein CSVSSPSYEQYF.

This clonotype was counted many times. The rearrangement joins TRBV25-1 to TRBJ2-7; D perhaps matches TRBD1 (8 bases). The CDR3 is made up of 15 amino acids. Germline values: CDR1 MGHDK, CDR2 SYGVNS. Trimming pared 3 bases from V and 3 bases from J, leaving 15 bases between. As DNA, the CDR3 is TGTGCCAGCAGTGACTACAGGGGGGGGGGCTACGAGCAGTACTTC. Translating it yields CASSDYRGGGYEQYF.

The table lists this clonotype with many counts. The CDR3 nucleotides read TGTGCCAGCAGCTTAGGTCTTCTAGCGGGAGGCCGGGAGACCCAGTACTTC. This gives the protein CASSLGLLAGGRETQYF. The chain combines TRBV7-2 with TRBJ2-5; 11 positions match TRBD2. From germline, CDR1 is SGHTA and CDR2 FQGNSA. After removal of 1 base from V and 5 bases from J, the junction contained 9 bases not matched to a gene. The CDR3 runs 17 residues.

This clonotype was seen ten or more times. V is TRBV6-1 and J is TRBJ2-3, with a possible D match to TRBD2 (6 bases). CDR3 length equals 15 residues. Germline loops: CDR1 MNHNS, CDR2 SASEGT. The ends were cut back, 1 base at V and 4 bases at J, with 12 bases in the middle. CDR3 amino acids: CASSEELARADTQYF. The CDR3 DNA is TGTGCCAGCAGTGAAGAACTAGCAAGGGCAGATACGCAGTATTTT.

As concerns this clonotype: A clone one base away is much larger, so this may be a read error. The genes are TRBV6-2 or TRBV6-3 and TRBJ2-7; weak D call: TRBD2 (6 bases). The length of the CDR3 is 13 residues. Germline V CDR1 and CDR2: MNHEY, SVGEGT. CDR3 nucleotide sequence: TGTGCCAGAAGTTACTCGGGAGAATACGAGCAGTACTTC. It yields the protein CARSYSGEYEQYF.

This clonotype was recorded many times. The chain is built from TRBV18 and TRBJ2-1; the match to TRBD2 covers 7 bases. Trimming cost V 0 bases and J 3 bases; bases outside gene matches: 8. Germline assignment: CDR1 KGHSH and CDR2 LQKENI. The CDR3 is 17 amino acids. The DNA of the CDR3 is TGTGCCAGCTCACCACCGAGTGCGGGAGTTTACTACAATGAGCAGTTCTTC. Protein: CASSPPSAGVYYNEQFF.